This record concerns one T cell receptor (beta chain) sequence. Losses at the gene ends were 4 bases for V and 4 bases for J; bases not matched to a gene: 9. The CDR3 has 15 residues. The germline CDR1 and CDR2 sequences are SGHRS and YFSETQ. The table came from immunoSEQ multiplex PCR; TCRdb's copy has only in-frame clones and leaves some out. The sample holds over 90,000 clones; 90% are singletons and the top ten take just over 5%. The record originates from a study of blood T cell repertoires in COVID-19. Study information: T cells, B-cell-depleted T cells, or PBMCs supplied cDNA or gDNA.

The sample was peripheral blood. J is TRBJ2-7 and V is TRBV5-1, with 9 bases lining up with TRBD1. The source of this sequence is a man aged 50 to 59 with acute or convalescent COVID-19. In nucleotides, the CDR3 is TGCGCCAGCAGCCTCGCCGGGACAGGGTTTTACGAGCAGTACTTC. It codes for CASSLAGTGFYEQYF.